These T cell receptor beta chains were read from a single sample in a study of human T cells and chemical hapten exposure. TCRdb reprocessed the RACE reads via MiXCR and lists one record per CDR3 protein. The sample comprises roughly 88,000 distinct CDR3 sequences, 9.6% of which are singletons, and roughly 4% rests with the top ten. The input for sequencing was whole blood, taken in connection with sensitization to the hapten diphenylcyclopropenone (DPC). These receptor sequences come from a woman between 40 and 55 years old with alopecia areata. Some clones in this sample may be carry-over from other donors' samples. The CDR3 runs from the conserved cysteine through the conserved F or W. Each record gives: CDR3 DNA, CDR3 protein, V gene, J gene, D gene, clone size. A D gene is named only where the DNA matches it firmly. The size entry is marked missing in some rows and otherwise reads once, few, many or a size class.

TGTGCCAGCAGCTTTTTCGACCTGCGGGAGACCCAGTACTTC	CASSFFDLRETQYF	TRBV7-9	TRBJ2-5	-	many
TGCGCCAGCACCCCAAACAGGGCGAGGACAGATACGCAGTATTTT	CASTPNRARTDTQYF	TRBV4-1	TRBJ2-3	-	many
TGTGCCAGCACAATCCGGAAGGCGGGGGGTTCCTCCTACAATGAGCAGTTCTTC	CASTIRKAGGSSYNEQFF	TRBV6-2/TRBV6-3	TRBJ2-1	TRBD2	-
TGCGCCAGCAGCCAACTAACAGGGGGCGGGCAGTTCTTC	CASSQLTGGGQFF	TRBV4-3	TRBJ2-1	TRBD1	-
TGTGCCAGCAAACGGACAGGGGGTTATGAGCAGTTCTTC	CASKRTGGYEQFF	TRBV6-2/TRBV6-3	TRBJ2-1	TRBD1	many
TGCAGCGTTGTTTCTGGAAATCAGCCCCAGCATTTT	CSVVSGNQPQHF	TRBV29-1	TRBJ1-5	-	many
TGTGCCAGCAGTGAAGCGGTCCGATTCAACACTGAAGCTTTCTTT	CASSEAVRFNTEAFF	TRBV6-1	TRBJ1-1	-	-
TGCGCCAGCAGCCAAGCTGTGCAGGGGGTTGAGCAGTACTTC	CASSQAVQGVEQYF	TRBV4-1	TRBJ2-7	TRBD1	-
TGCAGCGTTGAACCGACAGGCTCCTACAATGAGCAGTTCTTC	CSVEPTGSYNEQFF	TRBV29-1	TRBJ2-1	-	-
TGCGCCAGCCCGCGACTAGCGGGGTTCTACGAGCAGTACTTC	CASPRLAGFYEQYF	TRBV5-1	TRBJ2-7	TRBD2	many
TGTGCCAGCAGTTCCCTATACGAGCAGTACTTC	CASSSLYEQYF	TRBV12-3/TRBV12-4	TRBJ2-7	-	many
TGTGCCAGCAGCTTAGACCCCGGAACTGAAGCTTTCTTT	CASSLDPGTEAFF	TRBV7-6	TRBJ1-1	-	-
TGTGCCAGCAGTGAAATCTGGGGGGGCGCCGGGGAGCTGTTTTTT	CASSEIWGGAGELFF	TRBV2	TRBJ2-2	-	many
TGTGCCAGCAGTTTAGTAGGTGAACTGAATGAGCAGTTCTTC	CASSLVGELNEQFF	TRBV12-3/TRBV12-4	TRBJ2-1	-	few
TGTGCCAGCAGCTTGAACAGGGAAGATTTGGGCTACACCTTC	CASSLNREDLGYTF	TRBV7-2	TRBJ1-2	-	many
TGCAGTCCCGATGCACAGGCTTTATTCTATGGCTACACCTTC	CSPDAQALFYGYTF	TRBV20-1	TRBJ1-2	-	many
TGTGCCAGCAGCTTAGTCAAGGGAATCGGGGAGCAGTACTTC	CASSLVKGIGEQYF	TRBV7-2	TRBJ2-7	-	few
TGCAGTGCTCGAGAAGGGGGCCCGGTTGGCTACACCTTC	CSAREGGPVGYTF	TRBV20-1	TRBJ1-2	TRBD1	many
TGTGCCAGCAGCCCAGGGACCAACGGAAACACCATATATTTT	CASSPGTNGNTIYF	TRBV7-8	TRBJ1-3	-	many
TGTGCCATCTCGGGGGAAAGCTCCTATAATTCACCCCTCCACTTT	CAISGESSYNSPLHF	TRBV10-3	TRBJ1-6	-	-